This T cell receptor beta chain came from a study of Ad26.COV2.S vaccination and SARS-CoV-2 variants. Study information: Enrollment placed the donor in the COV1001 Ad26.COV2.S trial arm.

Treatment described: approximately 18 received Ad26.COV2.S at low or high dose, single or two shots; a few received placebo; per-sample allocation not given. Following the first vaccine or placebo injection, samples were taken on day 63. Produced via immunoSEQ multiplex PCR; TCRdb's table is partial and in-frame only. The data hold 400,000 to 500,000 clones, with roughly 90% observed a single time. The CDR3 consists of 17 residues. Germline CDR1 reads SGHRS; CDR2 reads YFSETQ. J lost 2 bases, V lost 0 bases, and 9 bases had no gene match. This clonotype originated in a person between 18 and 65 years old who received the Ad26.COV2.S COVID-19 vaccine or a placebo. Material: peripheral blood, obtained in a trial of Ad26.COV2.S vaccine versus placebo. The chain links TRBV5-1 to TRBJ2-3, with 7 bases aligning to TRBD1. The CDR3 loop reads CASSLALDRADTDTQYF. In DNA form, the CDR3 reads TGCGCCAGCAGCTTGGCCCTTGACAGGGCCGACACAGATACGCAGTATTTT.